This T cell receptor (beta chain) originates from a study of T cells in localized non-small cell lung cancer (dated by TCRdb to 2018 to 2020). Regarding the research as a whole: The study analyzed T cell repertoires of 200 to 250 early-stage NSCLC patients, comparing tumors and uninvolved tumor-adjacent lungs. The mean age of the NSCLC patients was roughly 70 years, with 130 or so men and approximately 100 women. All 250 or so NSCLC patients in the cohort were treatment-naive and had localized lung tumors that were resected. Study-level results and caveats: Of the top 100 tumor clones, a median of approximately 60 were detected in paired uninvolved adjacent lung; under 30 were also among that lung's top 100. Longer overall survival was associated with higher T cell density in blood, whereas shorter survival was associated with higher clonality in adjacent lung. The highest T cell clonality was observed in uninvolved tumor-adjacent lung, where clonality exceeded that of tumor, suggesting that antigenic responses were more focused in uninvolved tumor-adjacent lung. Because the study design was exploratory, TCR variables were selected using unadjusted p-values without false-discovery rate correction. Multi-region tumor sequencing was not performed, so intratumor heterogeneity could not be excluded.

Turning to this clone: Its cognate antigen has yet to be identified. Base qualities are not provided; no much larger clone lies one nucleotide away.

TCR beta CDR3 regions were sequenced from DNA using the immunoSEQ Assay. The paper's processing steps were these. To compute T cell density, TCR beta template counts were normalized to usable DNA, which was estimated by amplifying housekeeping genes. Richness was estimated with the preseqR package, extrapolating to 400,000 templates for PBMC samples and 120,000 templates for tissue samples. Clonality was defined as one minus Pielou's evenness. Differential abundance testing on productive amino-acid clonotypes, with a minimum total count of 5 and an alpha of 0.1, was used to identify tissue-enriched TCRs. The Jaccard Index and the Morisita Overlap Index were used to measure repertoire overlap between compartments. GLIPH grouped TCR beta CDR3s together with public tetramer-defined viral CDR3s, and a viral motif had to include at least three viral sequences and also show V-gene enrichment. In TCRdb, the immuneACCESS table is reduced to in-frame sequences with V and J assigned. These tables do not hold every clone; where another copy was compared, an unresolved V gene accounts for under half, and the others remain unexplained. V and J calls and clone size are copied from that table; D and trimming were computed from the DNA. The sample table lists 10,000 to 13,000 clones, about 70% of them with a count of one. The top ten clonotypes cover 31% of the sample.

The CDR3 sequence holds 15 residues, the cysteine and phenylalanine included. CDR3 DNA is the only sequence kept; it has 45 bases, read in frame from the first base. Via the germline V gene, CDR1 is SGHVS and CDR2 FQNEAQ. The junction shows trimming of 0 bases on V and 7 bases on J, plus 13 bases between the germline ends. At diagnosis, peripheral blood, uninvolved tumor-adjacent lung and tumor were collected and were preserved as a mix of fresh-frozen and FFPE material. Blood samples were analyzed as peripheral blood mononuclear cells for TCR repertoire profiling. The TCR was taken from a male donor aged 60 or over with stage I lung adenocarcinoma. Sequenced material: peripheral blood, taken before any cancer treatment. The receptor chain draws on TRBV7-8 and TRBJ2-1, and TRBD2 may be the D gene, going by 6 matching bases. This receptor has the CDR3 CASSLAPGVLNEQFF. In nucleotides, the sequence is TGTGCCAGCAGCTTAGCGCCGGGGGTCCTAAATGAGCAGTTCTTC.